This TCR beta chain appears in the sequencing data of a study of monozygotic twins with cystic fibrosis. CDR1 is SNHLY and CDR2 is FYNNEI in the germline V gene. CDR3 length equals 15 residues. Trimming at V came to 6 bases and at J to 1 base, leaving 4 bases not matched to a gene. This clone was picked up a small number of times. TCRdb keeps only in-frame clones here, not all; method: immunoSEQ multiplex PCR. The sample shows roughly 11,000 clones, 85% of them seen only once. This clonotype was obtained from a man in his late teens or twenties with cystic fibrosis. This chain connects TRBV2 to TRBJ2-2, with TRBD2 matching 8 bases. The sequenced material came from blood. This CDR3 is CASRRLAGNTGELFF. The CDR3 nucleotides are TGTGCCAGCAGGAGGCTAGCGGGGAACACCGGGGAGCTGTTTTTT.